This T cell receptor (beta chain) was retrieved from a study of T cell responses to AZD1222 COVID-19 vaccine. Study results and caveats: Repertoire sampling was restricted to post-peak T cell response timepoints.

Trimming pared 2 bases from V and 1 base from J, leaving 6 bases between. The V gene's germline CDR1 is LNHDA and CDR2 SQIVND (reference sequence). This CDR3 comprises 14 residues. Here immunoSEQ multiplex PCR was the method, and the copy in TCRdb shows in-frame clones only, minus some. Here the sample spans roughly 92,000 clones, about 88% being singletons. Comments on this clone: Its specificity is not known.

The clonotype was recovered from an adult who received the AZD1222 COVID-19 vaccine. The V call is TRBV19, the J call TRBJ1-5; no clear D gene. Material: peripheral blood, obtained 28 days after the second AZD1222 dose. As DNA, the CDR3 is TGTGCCAGTAGTATAATGGGGAGCAATCAGCCCCAGCATTTT. Translation gives CASSIMGSNQPQHF.